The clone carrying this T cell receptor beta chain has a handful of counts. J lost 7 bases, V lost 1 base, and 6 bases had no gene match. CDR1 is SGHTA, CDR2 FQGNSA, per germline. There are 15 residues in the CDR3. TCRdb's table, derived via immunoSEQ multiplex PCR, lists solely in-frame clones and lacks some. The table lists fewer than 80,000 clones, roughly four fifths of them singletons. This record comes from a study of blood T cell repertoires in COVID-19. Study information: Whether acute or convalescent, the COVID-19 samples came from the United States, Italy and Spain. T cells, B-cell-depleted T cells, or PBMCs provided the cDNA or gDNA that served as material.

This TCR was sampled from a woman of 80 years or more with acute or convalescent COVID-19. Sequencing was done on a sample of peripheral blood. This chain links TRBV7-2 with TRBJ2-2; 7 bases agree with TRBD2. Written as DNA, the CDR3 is TGTGCCAGCAGCTTAGTAAGCGGGATGGGCGGGGAGCTGTTTTTT. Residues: CASSLVSGMGGELFF.